This TCR beta chain was sequenced in a study of T-cell reconstitution after alpha-beta-depleted transplantation in children. Study results and caveats: As was reported, about two months after transplant, alpha-beta T cells came from several hundred expanded graft clones. The high TCRbeta diversity at day 60 in some patients came from surviving recipient T cells and thymic progenitors. A year had passed since transplant, and T-cell counts and diversity by then came mostly from newly produced T cells.

The germline CDR1 and CDR2 sequences are MNHEY and SMNVEV (reference sequence). This CDR3 is 14 amino acids long. V gave up 3 bases and J gave up 4 bases, with 10 bases separating them. This sample's TCRbeta library carried unique molecular identifier barcodes. MiXCR, applied by TCRdb to the PCR reads, yields one record per CDR3 protein. The repertoire holds roughly 500,000 distinct CDR3 sequences, 8% to 11% seen once, with about 2.1% in the top ten. This clonotype has a count of ten or more. Antigen: not known. Sample: PBMCs, taken before TCRalphabeta/CD19-depleted stem cell transplant. This clonotype originated in a child aged 2 to 10 with inherited bone marrow failure, due to receive a stem cell transplant. The chain carries TRBV27 and TRBJ1-5; D perhaps matches TRBD1 (5 bases). CDR3 coding DNA: TGTGCCAGCAGTTTTGGGGGAGAGAATCAGCCCCAGCATTTT. Translating it yields CASSFGGENQPQHF.